Below, 25 T cell receptor beta chains from the same sample are listed, as sequenced in a study of CD8+CD57+ T cells in acquired aplastic anemia. Researchers used genomic DNA as the template to profile TCR beta VDJ and CDR3. MiXCR was run by TCRdb on the reads, yielding one entry per CDR3 protein. This table has around 50,000 distinct CDR3 sequences, around 70% appearing once. Sequenced material: sorted CD4+, CD8+, or CD8+CD57+ T cells (not recorded which) from PBMCs. The receptors shown here come from a human donor in good health, serving as a control.

The chain carries TRBV10-3 and TRBJ1-4; D gene ambiguous. The CDR3 is 15 amino acids. V lost 2 bases to trimming and J lost 5 bases, with 12 bases between them. CDR1 is ENHRY, CDR2 SYGVKD, per germline. The CDR3 coding sequence is TGTGCCATCAGTGAGCCCCCGGATGGGAATGAAAAACTGTTTTTT. It codes for CAISEPPDGNEKLFF.

This clonotype was counted only a few times. The chain carries TRBV15 and TRBJ2-7; D could derive from TRBD1 or TRBD2 (5 bases each). The ends were cut back, 3 bases at V and 1 base at J, with 10 bases in the middle. Germline CDR1 reads LNHNV; CDR2 reads YYDKDF (reference sequence). CDR3 length: 14 amino acids. In nucleotides, the CDR3 is TGTGCCACCAGCAGGGGGGACGGTTCCTACGAGCAGTACTTC. Translation: CATSRGDGSYEQYF.

This CDR3 reads CASSVVARNNSPLHF. For the CDR3, the DNA is TGTGCCAGCAGCGTAGTGGCACGGAATAATTCACCCCTCCACTTT. The chain couples TRBV9 to TRBJ1-6; D unresolved. The CDR3 extends over 15 amino acids. Trimming removed 0 bases at V and 5 bases at J, with 9 bases between. Germline CDR1 is SGDLS and CDR2 is YYNGEE.

This sequence joins TRBV29-1 and TRBJ2-3, with D uncertain. This CDR3 is built from 11 residues. CDR1 and CDR2 (germline): SQVTM, ANQGSEA. Trimming shortened V by 5 bases and J by 7 bases, and 10 bases separated the two germline ends. The CDR3 region is CSVLTSYTQYF. The CDR3 DNA sequence: TGCAGCGTTCTGACTTCCTATACGCAGTATTTT.

The V gene is TRBV15, the J gene TRBJ1-5; no clear D gene. Trimming cost V 0 bases and J 6 bases, with 6 bases left between them. Per germline, CDR1 LNHNV and CDR2 YYDKDF (reference sequence). The CDR3 is 13 amino acids. This chain's CDR3 is CATSRDLGQPQHF. The CDR3 coding sequence is TGTGCCACCAGCAGAGATCTGGGTCAGCCCCAGCATTTT.

The chain joins TRBV5-5 to TRBJ1-1, with 8 bases identical to TRBD1. The CDR3 runs 14 residues. CDR1 is SGHKS, CDR2 YYEKEE, per germline (reference sequence). V lost 3 bases to trimming and J lost 2 bases; unmatched junction nucleotides: 3. The CDR3 loop is CASSSGQANTEAFF. The CDR3 nucleotides are TGTGCCAGCAGCTCGGGACAGGCTAACACTGAAGCTTTCTTT.

J is TRBJ2-7 and V is TRBV7-9, with 7 bases fitting TRBD2. Trimming cost V 5 bases and J 4 bases; bases outside gene matches: 8. Per germline, CDR1 SEHNR and CDR2 FQNEAQ (reference sequence). There are 14 residues in the CDR3. DNA of the CDR3: TGTGCCAGCAGCCCCCCGTGGGGGGGTTACGAGCAGTACTTC. Its translation is CASSPPWGGYEQYF. Full variable domain (missing parts from reference TRBV7-9 and TRBJ2-7): DTGVSQNPRHKITKRGQNVTFRCDPISEHNRLYWYRQTLGQGPEFLTYFQNEAQLEKSRLLSDRFSAERPKGSFSTLEIQRTEQGDSAMYLCASSPPWGGYEQYFGPGTRLTVT.

The rearrangement links TRBV20-1 to TRBJ1-2; D might be TRBD1 (5 bases). Germline-derived CDR1 and CDR2 are DFQATT and SNEGSKA (reference sequence). Trimming removed 5 bases from V and 4 bases from J, with 11 bases in between. The CDR3 totals 12 residues. This CDR3 is CSARTNIYGYTF. CDR3 in DNA: TGCAGTGCTCGGACAAATATCTATGGCTACACCTTC.

A few counts support this clonotype. The gene calls are TRBV15 and TRBJ2-3; TRBD2 matches 9 bases. The CDR3 spans 13 residues. The germline V gene encodes CDR1 LNHNV and CDR2 YYDKDF (reference sequence). The J segment lost 10 bases and the V segment lost 5 bases, leaving 7 bases of the junction unmatched. In DNA, the CDR3 is TGTGCCACCAGCGGCGTAGCGGGAGAGGCGCAGTATTTT. Translation gives CATSGVAGEAQYF.

The V gene is TRBV7-3, the J gene TRBJ2-3, with TRBD2 identical over 14 bases. CDR3 size: 15 residues. Germline trimming cut 4 bases from V and 6 bases from J; bases unmatched to any gene: 3. In germline, CDR1 is SGHTA, CDR2 FQGTGA. The CDR3 nucleotides read TGTGCCAGCAGCTCCAGGACTAGCGGGGGGGATACGCAGTATTTT. Encoded protein: CASSSRTSGGDTQYF. The whole variable domain, remainder taken from reference TRBV7-3 and TRBJ2-3, is GAGVSQTPSNKVTEKGKYVELRCDPISGHTALYWYRQSLGQGPEFLIYFQGTGAADDSGLPNDRFFAVRPEGSVSTLKIQRTERGDSAVYLCASSSRTSGGDTQYFGPGTRLTVL.

This clonotype was recorded only once. This sequence joins TRBV7-9 and TRBJ1-2, with D uncertain. Germline V gene sequence: CDR1 SEHNR, CDR2 FQNEAQ (reference sequence). The CDR3 contains 15 residues. V lost 6 bases, J lost 4 bases, and 18 bases lay in between. CDR3 nucleotides: TGTGCCAGCAGTCGTGGTAGGGAAACGTTCTATGGCTACACCTTC. Translated: CASSRGRETFYGYTF.

The chain recombines TRBV25-1 with TRBJ2-4; 7 nucleotides match TRBD2. CDR1 is MGHDK, CDR2 SYGVNS, per germline. V lost 2 bases and J lost 7; bases outside the gene matches: 8. This CDR3 is 15 amino acids long. In nucleotides, the CDR3 is TGTGCCAGCAGTGAAGATCTGGGAGGGCGGAACATTCAGTACTTC. Translation gives CASSEDLGGRNIQYF.

This clonotype was seen at least ten times. V gene TRBV6-1 combines with J gene TRBJ1-2; weak D call: TRBD1 (5 bases). The CDR3 length is 15 residues. Trimming left V 1 base short and J 1 base short, with 10 bases between. From germline, CDR1 is MNHNS and CDR2 SASEGT. The CDR3 DNA is TGTGCCAGCAGTGAAGTAGCGGGGGTTAACTATGGCTACACCTTC. Protein sequence: CASSEVAGVNYGYTF.

The chain is built from TRBV7-9 and TRBJ2-5; 9 bases are shared with TRBD1. Germline CDR1 SEHNR, CDR2 FQNEAQ (reference sequence). The CDR3 runs 16 residues. The V gene end was trimmed by 3 bases and the J gene end by 5 bases; junction bases not matched to a gene: 10. The CDR3 DNA follows: TGTGCCAGCAGCTTCCCGGGACAGGGAGGATGGGAGACCCAGTACTTC. Translated: CASSFPGQGGWETQYF.

This chain links TRBV19 with TRBJ2-7; 9 bases fit TRBD1. This CDR3 spans 14 amino acids. Germline lookup yields CDR1 LNHDA and CDR2 SQIVND (reference sequence). Germline trimming cut 4 bases from V and 5 bases from J; bases unmatched to any gene: 6. CDR3 in DNA: TGTGCCAGTAGTACCGGGACAGGGATACACGAGCAGTACTTC. It yields the protein CASSTGTGIHEQYF. The variable domain in full, with the rest retrieved from reference TRBV19 and TRBJ2-7, is DGGITQSPKYLFRKEGQNVTLSCEQNLNHDAMYWYRQDPGQGLRLIYYSQIVNDFQKGDIAEGYSVSREKKESFPLTVTSAQKNPTAFYLCASSTGTGIHEQYFGPGTRLTVT.

The CDR3 region has the DNA TGTGCCAGCAGGCCGGGACTCCCCCCGGGTGAGCAGTTCTTC. Translated, it gives CASRPGLPPGEQFF. The chain employs TRBV12-3 or TRBV12-4 and TRBJ2-1; D may be TRBD2 (6 bases). There are 14 residues in the CDR3. V was pared by 6 bases and J by 9 bases, with 18 bases between.

This sequence joins TRBV10-1 and TRBJ1-2; D call uncertain. V was pared by 8 bases and J by 1 base, with 14 bases between. Germline CDR1 reads WNHNN; CDR2 reads SYGVQD (reference sequence). The CDR3 sequence is 14 residues long. CDR3 loop: CASCSEPVNYGYTF. CDR3 nucleotides: TGCGCCAGCTGCTCCGAGCCAGTTAACTATGGCTACACCTTC.

The gene calls are TRBV7-9 and TRBJ1-2; D may be TRBD1 (6 bases). CDR1 is SEHNR and CDR2 is FQNEAQ in the germline V gene (reference sequence). This CDR3 region has 13 residues. Trimming cost V 5 bases and J 1 base, with 8 bases left between them. The CDR3 nucleotides are TGTGCCAGCAGCATGGACAGTAACTATGGCTACACCTTC. Translating gives CASSMDSNYGYTF.

J is TRBJ2-5 and V is TRBV10-3, with 11 positions matching TRBD1. CDR1 and CDR2 from the germline V gene are ENHRY and SYGVKD. Trimming took 4 bases from V and 3 from J; bases not matched to a gene: 4. CDR3 size: 15 residues. The CDR3 sequence: CAISGRTGGEETQYF. CDR3 DNA: TGTGCCATCAGTGGTCGGACAGGGGGCGAAGAGACCCAGTACTTC.

The V and J genes are TRBV10-3 and TRBJ1-6; a possible D gene is TRBD1 (5 bases). Deletions cut 6 bases from V and 9 bases from J, with 15 bases between. The CDR3 runs to 14 residues. Germline V gene data show CDR1 as ENHRY and CDR2 as SYGVKD. In DNA form, the CDR3 reads TGTGCCATCAGGGAAACCTCAGGGACTTCACCCCTCCACTTT. Translating it yields CAIRETSGTSPLHF.

The chain links TRBV7-9 to TRBJ2-7, with 7 bases identical to TRBD1. Germline assignment: CDR1 SEHNR and CDR2 FQNEAQ (reference sequence). With V trimmed by 5 bases and J by 6 bases, 4 bases remained unmatched. This CDR3 is built from 12 residues. CDR3 amino acids: CASSGRDSEQYF. As DNA, the CDR3 is TGTGCCAGCAGCGGAAGGGACAGCGAGCAGTACTTC.

The chain joins TRBV7-2 to TRBJ2-5, with D tentatively TRBD2 (5 bases). V was pared by 4 bases and J by 5 bases, with 8 bases between. The CDR3 loop spans 12 amino acids. Germline V gene data show CDR1 as SGHTA and CDR2 as FQGNSA. The CDR3 nucleotides are TGTGCCAGCAGCTGGCGGGTCGAGACCCAGTACTTC. As protein: CASSWRVETQYF. Combining the CDR3 with reference TRBV7-2 and TRBJ2-5 gives the whole variable domain GAGVSQSPSNKVTEKGKDVELRCDPISGHTALYWYRQSLGQGLEFLIYFQGNSAPDKSGLPSDRFSAERTGGSVSTLTIQRTQQEDSAVYLCASSWRVETQYFGPGTRLLVL.

The gene calls are TRBV19 and TRBJ1-2; TRBD1 aligns across 8 bases. The CDR3 loop spans 13 amino acids. From germline, CDR1 is LNHDA and CDR2 SQIVND (reference sequence). The V and J ends lost 9 bases and 4 bases, in that order; junction bases with no gene match: 7. In DNA, the CDR3 is TGTGCCAGCGATCGGACAGGGAGCTATGGCTACACCTTC. Protein sequence: CASDRTGSYGYTF.

The rearrangement joins TRBV15 to TRBJ2-7; D perhaps matches TRBD1 (5 bases). CDR3 length: 16 residues. The V and J ends lost 1 base and 5 bases respectively, with 18 bases between them. The germline V gene has CDR1 LNHNV and CDR2 YYDKDF (reference sequence). In nucleotides, the CDR3 is TGTGCCACCAGCAGAGTTGACAGCCTTTGGTCTAACGAGCAGTACTTC. It codes for CATSRVDSLWSNEQYF.

This clonotype was seen a few times. This sequence joins TRBV2 and TRBJ2-7; no clear D gene. From germline, CDR1 is SNHLY and CDR2 FYNNEI. The CDR3 contains 15 residues. The V end was cut by 9 bases, the J end by 5 bases, with 23 bases between. CDR3 protein: CASRMFRTVNDEQYF. In DNA, the CDR3 is TGTGCCAGTCGAATGTTCAGGACGGTGAACGACGAGCAGTACTTC.